What follows is one TCR beta chain and its context. The CDR3 spans 15 residues. Trimming left V 5 bases short and J 0 bases short, with 11 bases between. This specimen belongs to a study of regulatory T cells in long-lasting Graves disease. Indicated time point: persistent/refractory GD, antithyroid drugs over 5 years with positive TRAb. RNA extracted from PBMCs served as the sequencing template. As collected, the peripheral blood samples measured 7.5 to 9 milliliters each and went into EDTA tubes. Arm-PCR with iRepertoire HTBI primers amplified the CDR3 regions for these TCR beta libraries. One entry per CDR3 protein, called by TCRdb with MiXCR from the multiplex PCR reads. The data contain 500,000 to 700,000 distinct CDR3 sequences, around 32% of them seen just once; the ten biggest clones take up 35% to 55%.

The material was peripheral blood mononuclear cells (PBMCs), obtained when the disease was refractory, from a patient treated with antithyroid drugs. This sequence originates from a female donor with Graves disease. The J gene is TRBJ1-5, the V gene TRBV12-3 or TRBV12-4; no reliable D call. The CDR3: CASSGREYSNQPQHF. CDR3 nucleotides: TGTGCCAGCAGTGGTCGAGAGTATAGCAATCAGCCCCAGCATTTT.